This T cell receptor beta chain is from a study of blood T cell repertoires in COVID-19. For the study at large: Spain, Italy and the United States supplied samples that represented acute and convalescent COVID-19. T cells, B-cell-depleted T cells, or PBMCs provided the cDNA or gDNA that served as material.

Original handling: Nucleated cell counts were estimated from reference gene primer amplification. Method: immunoSEQ multiplex PCR; TCRdb's copy keeps in-frame clones and lacks some. V and J calls and clone size come straight from that table; D and trimming were deduced from the DNA. The profile shows around 140,000 clones, roughly 80% of them singletons. Germline V CDR1 and CDR2: SGHRS, YFSETQ. V was pared by 4 bases and J by 1 base, with 4 bases of the junction left unmatched. This CDR3 has 14 residues. The receptor was derived from a woman aged 45-60 years with active or convalescent COVID-19. Sequenced: peripheral blood. The V call is TRBV5-1, the J call TRBJ2-7, with 8 bases that match TRBD1. The DNA of the CDR3 is TGCGCCAGCAGCGGGACAGGAAGATCCTACGAGCAGTACTTC. This gives the protein CASSGTGRSYEQYF.